This is a list of T cell receptor beta chains from one sample in a study of T-cell memory formation after mild COVID-19. From the 5' RACE reads, TCRdb called clonotypes with MiXCR, one entry per CDR3 protein. The data show hundreds of thousands of distinct CDR3 sequences, approximately 14% seen once. The sequenced material came from PBMCs or a T cell subset sorted from them (not recorded which). These receptors were collected from a man aged 18 to 35 who had mild COVID-19 (a few samples of this study predate the infection). Cell type and time point are not known. CDR3s include the opening cysteine and the closing phenylalanine or tryptophan. Clone size is stated in some rows and not others, as once, few, many or a class when expanded.

size	V	length	J	CDR3
.	TRBV6-2/TRBV6-3	16	TRBJ2-3	CASSFWTGGGWDTQYF
few	TRBV6-2/TRBV6-3	15	TRBJ1-5	CASRTGGVGNQPQHF
many	TRBV3-1	14	TRBJ2-7	CASSHIPKGYEQYF
once	TRBV6-6	16	TRBJ2-2	CATQLTEAGNTGELFF
.	TRBV6-5	14	TRBJ2-5	CASRPEAGQETQYF
.	TRBV29-1	13	TRBJ1-1	CSVDDSSNTEAFF
few	TRBV10-2	14	TRBJ2-1	CASQGTSHFNEQFF
.	TRBV29-1	14	TRBJ1-2	CSNHEGTRNYGYTF
few	TRBV20-1	12	TRBJ1-2	CSARSDRGGYTF
.	TRBV9	13	TRBJ2-5	CASSGPFGGTQYF
.	TRBV7-9	15	TRBJ2-1	CASSFLGTGYNEQFF
few	TRBV29-1	13	TRBJ2-2	CSVRPAHTGELFF
.	TRBV11-3	13	TRBJ2-7	CASSFGGKYEQYF
many	TRBV20-1	15	TRBJ2-1	CSARGTSGGYNEQFF
few	TRBV6-5	15	TRBJ2-1	CASSYSLQGVNEQFF
.	TRBV10-3	14	TRBJ1-1	CAISESRGNTEAFF
.	TRBV12-3/TRBV12-4	15	TRBJ2-3	CASSPLQGAEDTQYF
.	TRBV6-5	13	TRBJ2-3	CASSPIEGDTQYF
.	TRBV5-4	16	TRBJ2-3	CASSPSGGRSTDTQYF
few	TRBV5-1	15	TRBJ1-4	CASSSRGGPNEKLFF
.	TRBV27	11	TRBJ2-5	CASSLFGTQYF
.	TRBV4-1	17	TRBJ1-5	CASSQDPAQGARQPQHF
few	TRBV10-3	13	TRBJ2-7	CATARTGENEQYF
.	TRBV24-1	13	TRBJ2-3	CATSDSSTDTQYF
many	TRBV7-2	16	TRBJ1-1	CASSLGGLLLNTEAFF
few	TRBV5-1	15	TRBJ2-5	CASSPTSGAMETQYF
few	TRBV6-6	15	TRBJ2-3	CATHLGGASGDTQYF
few	TRBV5-6	12	TRBJ1-2	CASSSGLPGYTF
few	TRBV20-1	12	TRBJ1-1	CSASRDRDEAFF
few	TRBV5-1	18	TRBJ1-1	CASSGIASAAASNFEAFF
many	TRBV7-2	14	TRBJ1-6	CASSSQGPNSPLHF
many	TRBV9	16	TRBJ2-1	CASSVASGAPGDEQFF
few	TRBV5-1	16	TRBJ1-3	CASSALQGFAGNTIYF
.	TRBV7-9	15	TRBJ2-1	CAISATGTGFNEQFF
.	TRBV4-3	15	TRBJ2-3	CASSEHPGSTDTQYF
.	TRBV6-5	14	TRBJ2-4	CASSNTRAPHIQYF
few	TRBV12-3/TRBV12-4	16	TRBJ2-3	CASSSTPGISTDTQYF
.	TRBV18	15	TRBJ2-2	CASSSQEVDTGELFF
.	TRBV7-9	12	TRBJ2-1	CASSFGQNEQFF
few	TRBV10-3	14	TRBJ1-3	CAISDRGNGNTIYF
.	TRBV30	12	TRBJ1-2	CAWSVGPYGYTF